These 5 T cell receptor beta chains came from one sample sequenced in a study of regulatory T cells in long-lasting Graves disease. The authors built TCR beta libraries using iRepertoire HTBI primers and Arm-PCR of CDR3 regions. TCRdb analysed the multiplex PCR reads with MiXCR anew, one entry per CDR3 protein. The table has about 400,000 distinct CDR3 sequences, around 16% seen once. Time point meaning: newly diagnosed GD, antithyroid drugs for less than 3 months. Isolated PBMC RNA provided the starting material for the TCR library. The same specimen was also included in a second study, on T cells in Graves' hyperthyroidism and ophthalmopathy.

This specimen consisted of peripheral blood mononuclear cells (PBMCs), obtained at new diagnosis, from a patient treated with antithyroid drugs. Every receptor here comes from a woman under 30 with Graves disease.

V and J are TRBV27 and TRBJ2-7; a possible D gene is TRBD1 (6 bases). CDR1 is MNHEY and CDR2 is SMNVEV in the germline V gene (reference sequence). V was pared by 5 bases and J by 7 bases, with 15 bases between. The length of the CDR3 is 13 residues. The CDR3 nucleotides read TGTGCCAGCAGTCCCGAAACAGGGTCTGAGCAGTACTTC. Its translation: CASSPETGSEQYF.

This rearrangement joins TRBV25-1 to TRBJ2-2; 7 bases match TRBD2. CDR1 is MGHDK and CDR2 is SYGVNS in the germline V gene. V gave up 0 bases and J gave up 3 bases; unmatched junction bases: 4. The CDR3 spans 16 residues. The CDR3 DNA reads as TGTGCCAGCAGTGAATACGGGGGGTCGGACACCGGGGAGCTGTTTTTT. It is translated as CASSEYGGSDTGELFF.

V is TRBV10-3 and J is TRBJ2-7; D unresolved. CDR1 is ENHRY and CDR2 is SYGVKD in the germline V gene. This CDR3 has 11 residues. V was clipped by 3 bases and J by 3 bases, with 3 bases between them. CDR3: CAISDNYEQYF. CDR3 DNA: TGTGCCATCAGTGACAACTACGAGCAGTACTTC.

This clonotype was counted many times. This chain connects TRBV7-3 to TRBJ2-1, with TRBD2 matching over 7 bases. The CDR3 extends over 15 amino acids. CDR1 is SGHTA, CDR2 FQGTGA, per germline. J gave up 4 bases and V 5 bases, and 8 bases lay outside the gene matches. In DNA form, the CDR3 reads TGTGCCAGCAGCCAAACTAGCGAGACTTACAATGAGCAGTTCTTC. As protein: CASSQTSETYNEQFF.

V gene TRBV5-1 combines with J gene TRBJ2-7; the D is unclear. CDR1 is SGHRS, CDR2 YFSETQ, per germline. This CDR3 spans 12 amino acids. Trimming shortened V by 4 bases and J by 5 bases, and 10 bases separated the two germline ends. The chain's CDR3 is CASSLRSDEQYF. CDR3 nucleotides: TGCGCCAGCAGCCTCCGTTCGGACGAGCAGTACTTC.